These T cell receptor beta chains were read from a single sample in a study of blood T cell repertoires in COVID-19. Assay used: immunoSEQ multiplex PCR; TCRdb lists only in-frame clones, some missing. The sample consists of approximately 340,000 clones, 80% to 90% of them appearing once. Sequencing was carried out using peripheral blood. The receptors stem from a man under 40 with active or convalescent COVID-19. CDR3s include the opening cysteine and the closing phenylalanine or tryptophan. D genes are given only for firm matches. Clone size is shown for a subset of rows, as once, few, many or a class of expanded clone.

clone size,D gene,J gene,V gene,CDR3 DNA,CDR3 protein
-,-,TRBJ1-6,TRBV19,TGTGCCAGTAGTATAGATCACGGGGGGGTCGGCGTTAATTCACCCCTCCACTTT,CASSIDHGGVGVNSPLHF
-,-,TRBJ1-4,TRBV29-1,TGCAGCGTTGAAGAGACGCGGGAAAAACTGTTTTTT,CSVEETREKLFF
-,TRBD1,TRBJ1-6,TRBV13,TGTGCCAGCAGCTTACGGACAGGGCGGAATTCACCCCTCCACTTT,CASSLRTGRNSPLHF
once,-,TRBJ1-2,TRBV4-2,TGTGCCAGCAGCCAAGGAAGGTGGGAGGGAGGCTACACCTTC,CASSQGRWEGGYTF
-,-,TRBJ1-5,TRBV19,TGTGCCAGTAGAATACAGGGAACTCAGCCCCAGCATTTT,CASRIQGTQPQHF
-,-,TRBJ1-5,TRBV6-1,TGTGCCAGCAGTGAAGCTACTACTACTTCTCCCCAGCATTTT,CASSEATTTSPQHF
-,TRBD2,TRBJ2-1,TRBV19,TGTGCCAGCAGAGTTACTAGCGTAAATGAGCAGTTCTTC,CASRVTSVNEQFF
-,-,TRBJ2-1,TRBV12-2,TGTGCAAGTCGCTGTTTTTGGGAGGGTTGGAATGAGCAGTTCTTC,CASRCFWEGWNEQFF
-,TRBD1,TRBJ1-1,TRBV10-3,TGTGCCATCCGACAGGGGAACACTGAAGCTTTCTTT,CAIRQGNTEAFF
few,TRBD2,TRBJ2-1,TRBV30,TGTGCCTGGAGTGACAGCACGGGGGGTTTTGAGCAGTTCTTC,CAWSDSTGGFEQFF
-,-,TRBJ2-1,TRBV9,TGTGCCAGCAGCGCCGGGGTCCCCAGCTCCTACAATGAGCAGTTCTTC,CASSAGVPSSYNEQFF
-,-,TRBJ2-2,TRBV30,TGTGCCTGGAGTGGGGCAGTTCTTGGGGAGCTGTTTTTT,CAWSGAVLGELFF
-,TRBD1,TRBJ1-1,TRBV15,TGTGCCACCAGCAAAACAGGGGGCACTGAAGCTTTCTTT,CATSKTGGTEAFF
many,TRBD2,TRBJ2-1,TRBV24-1,TGTGCCACCAGTGACCAGAGCGGGAAGCCGGGGAATGAGCAGTTCTTC,CATSDQSGKPGNEQFF
-,-,TRBJ1-2,TRBV9,TGTGCCAGCAGCCCCCGGTCTAACTATGGCTACACCTTC,CASSPRSNYGYTF
-,-,TRBJ2-3,TRBV19,TGTGCCAGTAGTATAGTTCCGGGGGATACGCAGTATTTT,CASSIVPGDTQYF
-,TRBD1,TRBJ1-5,TRBV4-2,TGTGCCAGCAGCCACTATTTCAGCAGGGGGAAAAGCGATAGCAATCAGCCCCAGCATTTT,CASSHYFSRGKSDSNQPQHF
-,-,TRBJ1-2,TRBV5-1,TGCGCCAGCAGCTTGGATCCAGGGGCCTCTAGTGGCTACACCTTC,CASSLDPGASSGYTF
-,TRBD1,TRBJ1-6,TRBV5-5,TGTGCCAGCAGCCCATCAGGGGGATCACCCCTCCACTTT,CASSPSGGSPLHF
-,-,TRBJ1-4,TRBV5-6,TGTGCCAGCAGCTTCCTCCTGACTAATGAAAAACTGTTTTTT,CASSFLLTNEKLFF
few,-,TRBJ2-2,TRBV18,TGTGCCAGCTCACCACGCGAGGCCTGGGGCGCGAACACCGGGGAGCTGTTTTTT,CASSPREAWGANTGELFF
-,-,TRBJ2-7,TRBV5-5,TGTGCCAGCAGCCAGAATTACGAGCAGTACTTC,CASSQNYEQYF
once,-,TRBJ1-2,TRBV2,TGTGCCAGCAGTCGAGGACATTCCAGCACATGGGGCTACACCTTC,CASSRGHSSTWGYTF
-,-,TRBJ2-7,TRBV21-1,TGTGCCAGCAGCAAAGAAACAGGGTCGAACCTCGAGCAGTACTTC,CASSKETGSNLEQYF
once,-,TRBJ1-4,TRBV6-1,TGTGCCAGCAGTGAAGTAGGGGTCGAAAAACTGTTTTTT,CASSEVGVEKLFF
-,TRBD1,TRBJ1-1,TRBV29-1,TGCAGCGTTGAGTCTGGGCAGGGGGCTGAAGCTTTCTTT,CSVESGQGAEAFF
few,TRBD2,TRBJ2-1,TRBV7-3,TGTGCCAGCAGCTTGTTACTAGCGGGAGGGCCGGGGGATGAGCAGTTCTTC,CASSLLLAGGPGDEQFF
once,-,TRBJ1-3,TRBV18,TGTGCCAGCTCACCACCCACAGCTCGAAACACCATATATTTT,CASSPPTARNTIYF
-,-,TRBJ1-6,TRBV11-3,TGTGCCAGCATTCCCTCTTCACCCCTCCACTTT,CASIPSSPLHF
-,-,TRBJ2-4,TRBV3-1/TRBV3-2,TGTGCCAGCAGCCAAGGCCGCTCTCCTCTCGGAAACATTCAGTACTTC,CASSQGRSPLGNIQYF
-,TRBD2,TRBJ2-3,TRBV9,TGTGCCAGCAGCGACAGCGGGGGGGGGAGCACAGATACGCAGTATTTT,CASSDSGGGSTDTQYF
-,-,TRBJ1-1,TRBV4-2,TGTGCCAGCAGCCCTTTAACGGGACTTTTATCTGAAGCTTTCTTT,CASSPLTGLLSEAFF
-,-,TRBJ2-7,TRBV3-1/TRBV3-2,TGTGCCAGCAGCCAAGATCGACAGGACTTCTACGAGCAGTACTTC,CASSQDRQDFYEQYF
-,-,TRBJ1-3,TRBV24-1,TGTGCCACCAGTGACCCGGGACAAGGAAACACCATATATTTT,CATSDPGQGNTIYF
-,-,TRBJ1-6,TRBV6-5,TGTGCCGAAAGAAGGGGACAAAATTCACCCCTCCACTTT,CAERRGQNSPLHF
-,-,TRBJ1-6,TRBV2,TGTGCCAGCAGTGACGTTTCAATGAGCTCCTATAATTCACCCCTCCACTTT,CASSDVSMSSYNSPLHF
-,-,TRBJ1-6,TRBV4-2,TGTGCCAGCAGGTCCGGGACTTCTGCTTCACCCCTCCACTTT,CASRSGTSASPLHF
-,TRBD1,TRBJ1-2,TRBV5-1,TGCGCCAGCAGCTCAGGGGGGAGGTTGTATGGCTACACCTTC,CASSSGGRLYGYTF
once,-,TRBJ1-2,TRBV14,TGTGCCAGCAGCCAAGTCCCGGACAGTCCCTATGGCTACACCTTC,CASSQVPDSPYGYTF
-,-,TRBJ2-3,TRBV4-3,TGCGCCAGCAGCCACTTCACAGATACGCAGTATTTT,CASSHFTDTQYF
once,-,TRBJ1-2,TRBV30,TGTGCCTGGAGTGTAGGAGGGGCCTATGGCTACACCTTC,CAWSVGGAYGYTF
-,-,TRBJ2-7,TRBV14,TGTGCCAGCAGCCAACGGTCCTACGAGCAGTACTTC,CASSQRSYEQYF
few,TRBD1,TRBJ2-2,TRBV30,TGTGCCTGGAGTGTACTCGACAGGGATAGCGGGGAGCTGTTTTTT,CAWSVLDRDSGELFF
-,-,TRBJ1-3,TRBV7-9,TGTGCCAGCCCCGCGGGGGACACCATATATTTT,CASPAGDTIYF
few,-,TRBJ1-6,TRBV5-6,TGTGCCAGCAGCTTGCTCCAGGGTATTCCTAATTCACCCCTCCACTTT,CASSLLQGIPNSPLHF
-,TRBD2,TRBJ2-3,TRBV24-1,TGTGCCACCAGTGATTTGGAAAGCGGGGGTACGCAGTATTTT,CATSDLESGGTQYF
few,-,TRBJ1-1,TRBV11-2,TGTGCCAGCAGCTTAGCCCCTCAGGGCACTGAAGCTTTCTTT,CASSLAPQGTEAFF
-,-,TRBJ1-1,TRBV5-6,TGTGCCAGCAGCCCAACAGTCCAGGAGGGAGGCACTGAAGCTTTCTTT,CASSPTVQEGGTEAFF
-,-,TRBJ1-5,TRBV4-1,TGCGCCAGCAGCCAAGACTCAGGGCTTAGCAATCAGCCCCAGCATTTT,CASSQDSGLSNQPQHF
many,TRBD1,TRBJ2-1,TRBV30,TGTGCCTGGACCAATGGGGACAGGGCCTACAATGAGCAGTTCTTC,CAWTNGDRAYNEQFF
-,-,TRBJ1-1,TRBV2,TGTGCCAGCGCTCAGGGGATCGCTGAAGCTTTCTTT,CASAQGIAEAFF
-,-,TRBJ2-4,TRBV7-9,TGTGCCAGCAGCTTATGGGGGCCTTGGGCGGACCTAGCCAAAAACATTCAGTACTTC,CASSLWGPWADLAKNIQYF
-,-,TRBJ1-4,TRBV18,TGTGCCAGCTCACCCGACAGTACAACTAATGAAAAACTGTTTTTT,CASSPDSTTNEKLFF
-,-,TRBJ1-1,TRBV5-1,TGCGCCAGCAGCTACGGGGGAGGCACTGAAGCTTTCTTT,CASSYGGGTEAFF
-,TRBD1,TRBJ1-2,TRBV7-3,TGTGCCAGCAGCCCGACAGGGGCTCTCTATGGCTACACCTTC,CASSPTGALYGYTF